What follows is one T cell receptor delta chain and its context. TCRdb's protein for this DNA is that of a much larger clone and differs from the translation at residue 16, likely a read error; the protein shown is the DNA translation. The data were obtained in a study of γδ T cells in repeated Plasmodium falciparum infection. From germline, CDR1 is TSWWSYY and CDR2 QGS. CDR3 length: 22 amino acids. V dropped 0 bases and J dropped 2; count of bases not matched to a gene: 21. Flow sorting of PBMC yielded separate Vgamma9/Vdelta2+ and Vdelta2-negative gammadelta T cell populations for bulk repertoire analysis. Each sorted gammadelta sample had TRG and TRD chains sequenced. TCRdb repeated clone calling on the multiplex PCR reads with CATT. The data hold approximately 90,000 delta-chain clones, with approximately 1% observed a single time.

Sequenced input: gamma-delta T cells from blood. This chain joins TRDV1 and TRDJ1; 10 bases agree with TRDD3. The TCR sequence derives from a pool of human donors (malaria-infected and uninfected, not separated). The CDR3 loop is CALGELLRVSDWGDTWTDKLIF. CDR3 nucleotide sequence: TGTGCTCTTGGGGAACTCCTACGTGTCTCGGACTGGGGGGATACGTGGACCGATAAACTCATCTTT.